This TCR beta chain is drawn from a study of blood T cell repertoires in COVID-19. Produced via immunoSEQ multiplex PCR; TCRdb's table is partial and in-frame only. The profile shows over 150,000 clones, about 85% of them singletons. Germline V CDR1 and CDR2: MNHEY, SVGAGI. This CDR3 contains 13 residues. Trimming removed 11 bases at V and 3 bases at J, with 16 bases between. This clone was picked up one time. The TCR sequence derives from a woman in her sixties or seventies with COVID-19, enrolled during active disease. The chain couples TRBV6-5 to TRBJ1-1, with a possible D match to TRBD1 (6 bases). The material sequenced was peripheral blood. This CDR3 is CAGRQVVDTEAFF. The DNA of the CDR3 is TGTGCCGGCCGACAGGTCGTGGACACTGAAGCTTTCTTT.